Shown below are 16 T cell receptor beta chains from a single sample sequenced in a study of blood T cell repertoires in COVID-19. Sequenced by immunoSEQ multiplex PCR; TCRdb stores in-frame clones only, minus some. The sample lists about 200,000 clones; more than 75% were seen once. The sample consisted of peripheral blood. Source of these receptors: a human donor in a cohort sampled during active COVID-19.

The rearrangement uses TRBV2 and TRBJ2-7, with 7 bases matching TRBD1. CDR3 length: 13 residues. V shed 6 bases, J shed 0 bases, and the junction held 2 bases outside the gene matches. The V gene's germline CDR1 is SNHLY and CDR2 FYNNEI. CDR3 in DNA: TGTGCCAGCAGGACAGGGAGCTCCTACGAGCAGTACTTC. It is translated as CASRTGSSYEQYF. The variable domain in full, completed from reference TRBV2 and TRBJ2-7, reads EPEVTQTPSHQVTQMGQEVILRCVPISNHLYFYWYRQILGQKVEFLVSFYNNEISEKSEIFDDQFSVERPDGSNFTLKIRSTKLEDSAMYFCASRTGSSYEQYFGPGTRLTVT.

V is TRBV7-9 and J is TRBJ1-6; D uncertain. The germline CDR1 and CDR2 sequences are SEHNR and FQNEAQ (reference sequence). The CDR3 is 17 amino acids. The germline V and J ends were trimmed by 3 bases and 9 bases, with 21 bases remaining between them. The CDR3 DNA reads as TGTGCCAGCAGCTTCCCGGCATCAAGCCGGGGTAGTTCACCCCTCCACTTT. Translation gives CASSFPASSRGSSPLHF.

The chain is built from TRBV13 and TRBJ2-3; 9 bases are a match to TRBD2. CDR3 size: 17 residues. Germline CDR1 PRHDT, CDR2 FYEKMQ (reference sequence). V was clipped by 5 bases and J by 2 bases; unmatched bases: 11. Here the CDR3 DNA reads TGTGCCAGCAGCCCCCAGCCTTCTAGCGGGGACACAGATACGCAGTATTTT. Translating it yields CASSPQPSSGDTDTQYF. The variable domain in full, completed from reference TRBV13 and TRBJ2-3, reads AAGVIQSPRHLIKEKRETATLKCYPIPRHDTVYWYQQGPGQDPQFLISFYEKMQSDKGSIPDRFSAQQFSDYHSELNMSSLELGDSALYFCASSPQPSSGDTDTQYFGPGTRLTVL.

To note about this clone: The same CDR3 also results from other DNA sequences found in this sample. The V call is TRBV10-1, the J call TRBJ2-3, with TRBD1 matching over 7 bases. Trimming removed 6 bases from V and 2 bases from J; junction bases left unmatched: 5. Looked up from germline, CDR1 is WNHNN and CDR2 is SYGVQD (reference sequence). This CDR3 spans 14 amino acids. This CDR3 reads CASSRGLATDTQYF. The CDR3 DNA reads TGCGCCAGCAGCAGGGGGTTAGCCACAGATACGCAGTATTTT.

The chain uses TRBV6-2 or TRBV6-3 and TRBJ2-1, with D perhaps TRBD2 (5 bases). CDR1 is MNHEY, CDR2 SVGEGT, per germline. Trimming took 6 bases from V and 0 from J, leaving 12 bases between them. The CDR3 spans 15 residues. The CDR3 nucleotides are TGTGCCAGCAGCAAAAGACTATACTCCTACAATGAGCAGTTCTTC. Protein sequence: CASSKRLYSYNEQFF.

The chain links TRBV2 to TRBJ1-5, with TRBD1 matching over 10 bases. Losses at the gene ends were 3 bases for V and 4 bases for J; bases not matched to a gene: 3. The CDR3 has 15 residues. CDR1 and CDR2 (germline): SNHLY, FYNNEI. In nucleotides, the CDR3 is TGTGCCAGCAGTGATGACAGGGGGCGAAATCAGCCCCAGCATTTT. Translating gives CASSDDRGRNQPQHF.

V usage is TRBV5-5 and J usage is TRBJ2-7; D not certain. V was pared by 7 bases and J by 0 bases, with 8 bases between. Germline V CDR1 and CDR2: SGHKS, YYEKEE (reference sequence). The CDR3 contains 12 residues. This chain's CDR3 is CASGQSSYEQYF. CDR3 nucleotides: TGTGCCAGCGGGCAGAGCTCCTACGAGCAGTACTTC.

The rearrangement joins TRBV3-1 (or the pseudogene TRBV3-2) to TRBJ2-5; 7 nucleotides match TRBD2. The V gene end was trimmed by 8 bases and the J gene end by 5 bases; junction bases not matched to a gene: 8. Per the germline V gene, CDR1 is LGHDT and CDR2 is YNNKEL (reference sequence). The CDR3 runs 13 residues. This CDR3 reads CASGGGSKETQYF. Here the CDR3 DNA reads TGTGCCAGCGGTGGCGGGAGCAAGGAGACCCAGTACTTC.

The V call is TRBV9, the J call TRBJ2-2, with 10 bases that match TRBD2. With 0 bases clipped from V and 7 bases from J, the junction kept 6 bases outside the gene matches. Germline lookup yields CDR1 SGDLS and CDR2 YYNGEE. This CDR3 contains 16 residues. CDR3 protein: CASSVDTSGKGGELFF. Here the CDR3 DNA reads TGTGCCAGCAGCGTAGATACTAGCGGGAAAGGCGGGGAGCTGTTTTTT.

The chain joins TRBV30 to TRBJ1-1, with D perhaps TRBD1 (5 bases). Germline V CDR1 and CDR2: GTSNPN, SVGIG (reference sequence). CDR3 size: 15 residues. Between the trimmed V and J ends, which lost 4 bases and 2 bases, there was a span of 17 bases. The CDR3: CAWTRWGGSNTEAFF. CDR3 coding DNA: TGTGCCTGGACCAGGTGGGGGGGATCCAACACTGAAGCTTTCTTT.

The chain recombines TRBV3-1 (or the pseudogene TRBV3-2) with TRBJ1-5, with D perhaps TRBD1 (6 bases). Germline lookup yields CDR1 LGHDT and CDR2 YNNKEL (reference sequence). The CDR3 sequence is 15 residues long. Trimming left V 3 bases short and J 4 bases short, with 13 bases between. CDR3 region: CASSHGSQGNQPQHF. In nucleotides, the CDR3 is TGTGCCAGCAGCCATGGATCACAGGGAAATCAGCCCCAGCATTTT.

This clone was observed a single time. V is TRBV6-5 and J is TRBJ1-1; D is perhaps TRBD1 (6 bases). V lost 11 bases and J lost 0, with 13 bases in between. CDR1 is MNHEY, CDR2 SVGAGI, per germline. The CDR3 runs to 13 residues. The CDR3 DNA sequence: TGTGCCTCTACGACAGGTATGAACACTGAAGCTTTCTTT. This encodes CASTTGMNTEAFF.

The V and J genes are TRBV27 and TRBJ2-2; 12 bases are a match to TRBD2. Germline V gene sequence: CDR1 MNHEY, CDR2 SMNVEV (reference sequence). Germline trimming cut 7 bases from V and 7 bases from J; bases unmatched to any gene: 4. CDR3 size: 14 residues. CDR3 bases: TGTGCCAGCATGCCTAGCGGGAGGGGCGGGGAGCTGTTTTTT. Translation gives CASMPSGRGGELFF.

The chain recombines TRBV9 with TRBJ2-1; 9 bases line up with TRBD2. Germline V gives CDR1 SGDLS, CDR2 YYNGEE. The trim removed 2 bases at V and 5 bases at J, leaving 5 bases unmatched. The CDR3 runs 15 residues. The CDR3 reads CASSVNSGGNNEQFF. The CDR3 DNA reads TGTGCCAGCAGCGTTAATAGCGGGGGCAACAATGAGCAGTTCTTC.

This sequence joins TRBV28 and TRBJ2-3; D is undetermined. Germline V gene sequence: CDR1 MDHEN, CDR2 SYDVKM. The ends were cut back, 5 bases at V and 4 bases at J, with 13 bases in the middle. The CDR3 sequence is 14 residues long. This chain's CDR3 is CASSPSIRADTQYF. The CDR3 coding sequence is TGTGCCAGCAGTCCCTCCATCCGCGCAGATACGCAGTATTTT.

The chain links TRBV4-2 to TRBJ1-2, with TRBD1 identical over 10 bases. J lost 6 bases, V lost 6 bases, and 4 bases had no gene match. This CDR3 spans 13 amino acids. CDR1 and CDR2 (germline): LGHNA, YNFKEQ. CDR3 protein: CASRRTGGDGYTF. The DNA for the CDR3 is TGTGCCAGCAGGCGGACAGGGGGGGATGGCTACACCTTC.